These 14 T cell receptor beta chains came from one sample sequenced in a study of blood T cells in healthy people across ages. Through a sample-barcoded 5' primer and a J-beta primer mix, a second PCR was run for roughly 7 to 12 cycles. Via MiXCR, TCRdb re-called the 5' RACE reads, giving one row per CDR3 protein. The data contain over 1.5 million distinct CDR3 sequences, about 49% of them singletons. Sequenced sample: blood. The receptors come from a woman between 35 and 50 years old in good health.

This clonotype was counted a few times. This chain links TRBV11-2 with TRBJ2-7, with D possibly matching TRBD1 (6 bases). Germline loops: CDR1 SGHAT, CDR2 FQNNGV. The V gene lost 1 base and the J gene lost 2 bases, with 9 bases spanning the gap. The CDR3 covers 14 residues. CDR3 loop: CASSLVQGPYEQYF. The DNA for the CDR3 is TGTGCCAGCAGCTTAGTCCAGGGGCCCTACGAGCAGTACTTC.

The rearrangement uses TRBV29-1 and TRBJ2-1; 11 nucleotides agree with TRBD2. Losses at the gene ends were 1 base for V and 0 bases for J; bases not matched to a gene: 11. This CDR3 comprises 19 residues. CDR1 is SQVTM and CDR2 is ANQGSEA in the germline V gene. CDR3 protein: CSVEGLWLAGGSSYNEQFF. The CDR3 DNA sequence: TGCAGCGTTGAAGGGTTGTGGCTAGCGGGGGGAAGCTCCTACAATGAGCAGTTCTTC.

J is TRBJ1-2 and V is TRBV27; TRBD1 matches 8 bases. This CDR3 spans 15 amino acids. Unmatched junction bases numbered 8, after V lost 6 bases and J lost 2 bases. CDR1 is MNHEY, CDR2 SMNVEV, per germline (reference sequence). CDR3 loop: CASRDRVRGNYGYTF. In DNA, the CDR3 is TGTGCCAGCAGGGACAGGGTCAGGGGCAACTATGGCTACACCTTC.

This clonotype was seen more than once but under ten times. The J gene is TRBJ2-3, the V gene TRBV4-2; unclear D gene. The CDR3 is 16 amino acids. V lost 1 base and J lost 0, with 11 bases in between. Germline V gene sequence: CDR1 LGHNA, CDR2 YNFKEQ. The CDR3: CASSQVGRTSTDTQYF. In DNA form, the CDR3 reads TGTGCCAGCAGCCAAGTTGGGCGGACGAGCACAGATACGCAGTATTTT.

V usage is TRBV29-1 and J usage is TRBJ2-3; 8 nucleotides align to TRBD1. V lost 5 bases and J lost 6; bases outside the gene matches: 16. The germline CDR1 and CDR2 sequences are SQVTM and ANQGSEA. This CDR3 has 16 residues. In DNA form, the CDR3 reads TGCAGCGTTTATAAGACAGGGGTTTGGCAGGAGGATACGCAGTATTTT. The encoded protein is CSVYKTGVWQEDTQYF.

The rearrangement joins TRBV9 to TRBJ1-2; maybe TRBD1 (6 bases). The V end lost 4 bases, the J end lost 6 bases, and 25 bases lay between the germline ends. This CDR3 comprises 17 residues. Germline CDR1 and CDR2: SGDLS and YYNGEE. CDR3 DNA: TGTGCCAGCAGCTCCCAGGCAGGGGACCGGGTGTTGAATGGCTACACCTTC. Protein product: CASSSQAGDRVLNGYTF.

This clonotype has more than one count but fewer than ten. The DNA for the CDR3 is TGTGCCAGCATCGAGACAGGGGAATGGGAGACCCAGTACTTC. Translation gives CASIETGEWETQYF. The V and J genes are TRBV7-8 and TRBJ2-7, with TRBD1 matching over 8 bases. The J call is doubtful: the DNA matches TRBJ2-5 better. The CDR3 loop spans 14 amino acids. Germline CDR1 and CDR2: SGHVS and FQNEAQ.

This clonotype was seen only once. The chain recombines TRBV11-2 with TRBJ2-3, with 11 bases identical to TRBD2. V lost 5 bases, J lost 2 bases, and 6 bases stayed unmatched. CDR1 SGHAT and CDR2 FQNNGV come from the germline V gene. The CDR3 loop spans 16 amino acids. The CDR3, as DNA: TGTGCCAGCAGCGGAACTAGCGGGGGATACACAGATACGCAGTATTTT. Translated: CASSGTSGGYTDTQYF.

For the CDR3, the DNA is TGCGCCAGCACGAGGGACAGGGGAGTAGCAGATACGCAGTATTTT. It specifies CASTRDRGVADTQYF. This chain links TRBV5-1 with TRBJ2-3, with 10 bases fitting TRBD1. The CDR3 sequence is 15 residues long. J was trimmed by 4 bases and V by 6 bases; bases with no gene match: 8. The germline V gene has CDR1 SGHRS and CDR2 YFSETQ.

The CDR3, as DNA: TGTGCCAGCAGTTACTTAACTAGTCCTGGGGCCAACGTCCTGACTTTC. This encodes CASSYLTSPGANVLTF. V is TRBV6-2 or TRBV6-3 and J is TRBJ2-6, with D perhaps TRBD2 (5 bases). The CDR3 sequence is 16 residues long. CDR1 and CDR2 (germline): MNHEY, SVGEGT. Trimming cost V 1 base and J 2 bases, with 9 bases left between them.

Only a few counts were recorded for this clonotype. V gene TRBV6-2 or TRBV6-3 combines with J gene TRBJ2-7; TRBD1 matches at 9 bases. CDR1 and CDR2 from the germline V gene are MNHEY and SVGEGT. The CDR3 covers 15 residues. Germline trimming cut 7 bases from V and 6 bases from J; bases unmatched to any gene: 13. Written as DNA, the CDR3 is TGTGCCAGCAAAGAGTACAGGGGGCCATCTTTCGAGCAGTACTTC. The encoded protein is CASKEYRGPSFEQYF.

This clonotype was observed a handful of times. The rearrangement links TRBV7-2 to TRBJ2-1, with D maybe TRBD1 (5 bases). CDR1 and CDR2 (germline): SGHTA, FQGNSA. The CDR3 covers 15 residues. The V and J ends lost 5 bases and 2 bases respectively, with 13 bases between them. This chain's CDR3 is CASSPKGSTYNEQFF. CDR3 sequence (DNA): TGTGCCAGCAGCCCTAAGGGGTCGACCTACAATGAGCAGTTCTTC.

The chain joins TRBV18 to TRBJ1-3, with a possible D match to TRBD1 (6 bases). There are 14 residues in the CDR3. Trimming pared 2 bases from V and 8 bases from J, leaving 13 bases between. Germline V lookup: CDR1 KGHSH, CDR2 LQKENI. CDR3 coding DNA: TGTGCCAGCTCACCAACGACAGGAGGGGACACCATATATTTT. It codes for CASSPTTGGDTIYF.

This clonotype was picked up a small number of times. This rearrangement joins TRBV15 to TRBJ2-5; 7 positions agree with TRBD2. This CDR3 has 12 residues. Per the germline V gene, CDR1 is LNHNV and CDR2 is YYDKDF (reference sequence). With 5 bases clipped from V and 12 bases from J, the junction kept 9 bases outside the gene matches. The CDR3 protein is CATSRVSGTKYF. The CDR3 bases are TGTGCCACCAGCCGAGTCTCCGGGACTAAGTACTTC.